This T cell receptor (beta chain) stems from a study of beta chain features in type 1 diabetes (dated by TCRdb to the late 2010s). Notes on the research overall: Mean age, gender distribution, total cell number and subset yield were not different between patients and healthy donors. Regulatory and stem cell-like memory subsets were isolated from only 8 patients and roughly eight healthy donors, whereas naive and central memory subsets came from all 30 or so donors. In the study, recently diagnosed type 1 diabetes patients and matched healthy donors were compared on the TCRB repertoires of their sorted circulating CD4+ T cell subsets. A total of about 100 million sorted cells were examined across all samples, and RNA yield correlated strongly with the number of cells per subset.

This clone has a handful of counts. No antigen is known for it. Within one base of it there is no much larger clone, and no base qualities were kept. The entire isolated RNA was reverse transcribed using the High Capacity cDNA Reverse Transcription Kit, and thus expressed TCRB transcripts were sequenced. Deep immunoSEQ sequencing was performed on naive, central memory and regulatory T cell samples, with an average of about 4 million total reads per sample. Sorted cells were lysed in RLT buffer and RNA was extracted with DNase-treated RNeasy Micro or Mini kits, depending on cell number. To prevent cross-contamination, each cell subset was processed individually, whereas patient and healthy donor samples were processed jointly. TCRB sequences were amplified from cDNA with the immunoSEQ multiplex PCR, producing 87-bp fragments spanning the CDR3 region. The amplicons were sequenced using the Illumina HiSeq platform. The paper's processing steps were these. Synthetic template baselines were used to correct PCR bias computationally, reads within Hamming distance 2 were collapsed together, and singletons that could not be merged were discarded. Reads were aligned to IMGT to assign V, D and J genes, CDR3 length, and insertions or deletions at six rearrangement sites. Within each subset, clonotype counts were normalized to the number of sorted cells before true diversity and Gini coefficients were calculated with the tcR R package. Repertoire sharing was quantified using the overlap coefficient calculated on TCRB nucleotide sequences. Out-of-frame TCRB sequences from naive cells were analyzed to stand in for the pre-selection repertoire. TCRdb holds this immuneACCESS table with in-frame rearrangements only. Some clones are missing; in checked studies, unresolved V genes explain under half, and the rest has no known cause. V, J and clone size derive from that table, while D and trimming were established from the DNA sequence. Within this sample are about 930,000 clones, with 15% to 20% of them counted one time only. The top ten clones comprise 0.02% to 0.025% of the sample.

Each donor gave one peripheral blood draw, averaging approximately 0.12 L, which was collected into heparinised tubes. Naive, central memory, regulatory and stem cell-like memory CD4+ T cells were sorted on a BD FACSAria II using a panel including CD45RO, CCR7, CD25, CD127, CD95 and CD27. All sorted populations exceeded 98% purity. PBMCs were isolated immediately by Lymphoprep density gradient centrifugation and stained directly without culture. So that batch effects would be minimized, each experiment stained and sorted samples in pairs, pairing one healthy donor with one patient. Reading the germline V gene gives CDR1 SGHRS and CDR2 YFSETQ. V trim: 4 bases; J trim: 8 bases; unmatched bases: 9. The cysteine opens and the phenylalanine closes a CDR3 of 15 amino acids. Left in the record is the CDR3 DNA by itself, 45 bases read in frame from the first base. Points the paper makes about the study in general: At VDJ recombination sites, patients with type 1 diabetes made fewer insertions and deleted more nucleotides, a pattern implying thymic rearrangement abnormalities. HLA sub-analyses involved small numbers of individuals, so any influence of HLA type on TCRB rearrangement remained unresolved. Type 1 diabetes patients showed a moderate but significant shortening of TCRB CDR3 length in all four CD4+ subsets. Because cDNA was sequenced instead of genomic DNA, highly expressing activated cells could be over-represented, though the groups showed no difference in activation or CD3 levels. PCR may preferentially amplify shorter templates, but because patient and control samples were amplified and corrected together, any resulting skew would affect both groups equally. Naive, central memory and regulatory TCRB repertoires appeared more similar among patients than among healthy donors.

Sequencing input: naive CD4+ T cells from blood. The cell subset or site tag for this specimen amounts to: true naive CD4+ T cells. The chain is assembled from TRBV5-1 and TRBJ2-1, with 10 bases in between that match TRBD2. This clonotype was sampled from a woman between 18 and 29 years old in good health. The CDR3 in this case is CASSPPSGSIDEQFF. The DNA is TGCGCCAGCAGCCCCCCTAGCGGGAGTATAGATGAGCAGTTCTTC.